This is a list of T cell receptor beta chains from one sample in a study of vaccination and CD4 T cells after COVID-19. TCRdb fed the PCR reads into MiXCR, producing one record per CDR3 protein. The profile covers fewer than 10,000 distinct CDR3 sequences, with about 48% appearing a single time and about 11% taken by the ten largest. Their target antigens are unknown. The sequenced sample consisted of CD4+ T cells from blood, cultured in vitro. These receptor sequences come from a human donor in good health. Both conserved end residues are part of each CDR3. Fields, in order: V gene, J gene, CDR3 protein.

TRBV29-1	TRBJ2-3	CSVGLAGDTQYF
TRBV5-1	TRBJ2-1	CASRPDPHRENEQFF
TRBV6-5	TRBJ2-5	CASSYSISGSGTQYF
TRBV27	TRBJ1-2	CASSFGTGYGYTF
TRBV28	TRBJ1-2	CASWGQTQRRGYTF
TRBV7-8	TRBJ2-2	CASSPAGGAGELFF
TRBV5-6	TRBJ1-2	CAVGRQNDGYTF
TRBV7-2	TRBJ2-3	CASSHPWTSGRPVNTDTQYF
TRBV6-2/TRBV6-3	TRBJ1-2	CASSPGRGYTF
TRBV11-2	TRBJ2-5	CASSPTSPRVAGAQETQYF
TRBV24-1	TRBJ2-7	CATSDSRGKGQDAYEQYF
TRBV30	TRBJ2-7	CAYRTGTYEQYF
TRBV21-1	TRBJ2-7	CASSKGGQGPSYEQYF
TRBV20-1	TRBJ1-5	CSARDPWDSLGYSNQPQHF
TRBV6-1	NA	CACGPSSYEQYF
TRBV21-1	TRBJ2-7	CASSNRGHEQYF
TRBV6-5	TRBJ1-2	CASSYYLGADYGYTF
TRBV7-2	TRBJ1-5	CASSLFLGQGNQPQHF
TRBV10-3	TRBJ2-7	CAAQATADYEQYF
TRBV6-1	TRBJ2-3	CASSVRGSGGRDTQYF
TRBV19	TRBJ1-5	CASSMRGVNQPQHF
TRBV2	TRBJ2-7	CASRPGTSGSYEQYF
TRBV7-9	TRBJ2-7	CASSSGTGDYEQYF
TRBV6-1	TRBJ1-6	CASSPFADSPLHF
TRBV7-6	TRBJ2-2	CASSLAGNTGELFF
TRBV6-2/TRBV6-3	TRBJ2-7	CASRTTLRGILHEQYF
TRBV28	TRBJ1-1	CASSRGRPNTEAFF
TRBV12-3/TRBV12-4	TRBJ1-2	CASSSLDREGGYTF
TRBV6-1	TRBJ2-6	CASSPQTGSGANVLTF
TRBV6-1	TRBJ1-1	CASSTRGLGTEAFF
TRBV6-1	TRBJ1-1	CASSRDAGGLNTEAFF
TRBV7-9	TRBJ1-2	CASSRRGQASYGYTF
TRBV6-1	TRBJ2-7	CAISMGQRKLYEQYF
TRBV12-3/TRBV12-4	TRBJ2-3	CASSPDRGPTYF
TRBV2	TRBJ2-7	CASSEGWSAQDAYEQYF
TRBV7-2	TRBJ1-2	CASSLAGSISYTF
TRBV21-1	TRBJ2-1	CASSRGASNLDVEQFF
TRBV30	TRBJ1-2	CAWSTILRGLYGYTF
TRBV27	TRBJ2-5	CASSLSGSRTETQYF
TRBV20-1	TRBJ2-1	CSASLGLAGFYEQFF